This entry concerns a single TCR beta chain. Its antigen remains unknown. The protocol was immunoSEQ multiplex PCR, while the TCRdb copy is restricted to in-frame clones and leaves out a portion. The repertoire consists of 13,000 or so clones, with 82% occurring once and the leading ten covering roughly 45%. The entry originates in a study of OX40 agonist ivuxolimab in advanced cancers. This CDR3 has 16 amino acids. V gave up 4 bases and J gave up 2 bases; unmatched junction bases: 5. Germline V gives CDR1 SGHAT, CDR2 FQNNGV. The study, taken as a whole, reports: There were also nonresponders showing low normalized T-cell clonal expansion.

Sample: CD4+ or CD8+ T cells sorted from blood, taken in a trial of the OX40 agonist ivuxolimab. The rearrangement uses TRBV11-2 and TRBJ2-3, with TRBD2 matching over 11 bases. The clonotype comes from an adult with an advanced solid tumor such as melanoma, head and neck, liver or kidney cancer. CDR3 residues: CASSSSTSGVTDTQYF. The CDR3 bases are TGTGCCAGCAGCTCTTCGACTAGCGGGGTCACAGATACGCAGTATTTT. Filled out from reference TRBV11-2 and TRBJ2-3, the complete variable domain reads EAGVAQSPRYKIIEKRQSVAFWCNPISGHATLYWYQQILGQGPKLLIQFQNNGVVDDSQLPKDRFSAERLKGVDSTLKIQPAKLEDSAVYLCASSSSTSGVTDTQYFGPGTRLTVL.